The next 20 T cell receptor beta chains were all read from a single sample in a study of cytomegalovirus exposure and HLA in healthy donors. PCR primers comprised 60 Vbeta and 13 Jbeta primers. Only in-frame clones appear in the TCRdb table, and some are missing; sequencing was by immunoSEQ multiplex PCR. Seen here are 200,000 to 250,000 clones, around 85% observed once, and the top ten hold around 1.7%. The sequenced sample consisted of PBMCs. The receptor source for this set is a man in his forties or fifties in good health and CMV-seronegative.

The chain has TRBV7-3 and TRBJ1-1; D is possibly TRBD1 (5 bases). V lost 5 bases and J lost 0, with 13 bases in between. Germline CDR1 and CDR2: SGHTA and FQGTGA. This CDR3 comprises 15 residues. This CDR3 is CASSPWGGMNTEAFF. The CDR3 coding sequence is TGTGCCAGCAGCCCTTGGGGGGGGATGAACACTGAAGCTTTCTTT.

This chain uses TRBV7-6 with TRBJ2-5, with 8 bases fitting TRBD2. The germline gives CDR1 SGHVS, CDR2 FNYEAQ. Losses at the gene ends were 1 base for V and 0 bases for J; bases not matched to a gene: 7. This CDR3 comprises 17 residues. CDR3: CASSLGSGTTYQETQYF. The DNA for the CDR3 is TGTGCCAGCAGCTTAGGTAGCGGGACCACGTACCAAGAGACCCAGTACTTC.

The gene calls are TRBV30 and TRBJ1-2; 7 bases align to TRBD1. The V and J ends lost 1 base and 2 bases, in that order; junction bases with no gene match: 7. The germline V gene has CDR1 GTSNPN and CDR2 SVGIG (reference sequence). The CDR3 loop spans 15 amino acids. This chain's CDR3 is CAWSAGTAKNYGYTF. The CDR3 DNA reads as TGTGCCTGGAGTGCCGGGACAGCTAAAAACTATGGCTACACCTTC.

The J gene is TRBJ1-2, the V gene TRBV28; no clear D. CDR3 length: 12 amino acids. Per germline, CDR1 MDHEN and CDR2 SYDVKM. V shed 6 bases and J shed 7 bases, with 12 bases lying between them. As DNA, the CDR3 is TGTGCCAGCAGGAACGTGGCTGGTGGCTACACCTTC. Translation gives CASRNVAGGYTF.

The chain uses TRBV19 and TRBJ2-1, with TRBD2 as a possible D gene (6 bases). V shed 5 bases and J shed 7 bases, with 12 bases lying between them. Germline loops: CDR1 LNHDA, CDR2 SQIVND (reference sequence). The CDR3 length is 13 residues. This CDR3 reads CASSVTSGNEQFF. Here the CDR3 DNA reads TGTGCCAGTAGTGTCACCAGCGGGAATGAGCAGTTCTTC.

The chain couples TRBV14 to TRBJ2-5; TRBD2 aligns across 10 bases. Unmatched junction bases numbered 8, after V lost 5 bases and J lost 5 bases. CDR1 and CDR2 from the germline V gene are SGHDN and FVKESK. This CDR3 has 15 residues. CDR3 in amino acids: CASSELLAGSETQYF. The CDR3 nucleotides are TGTGCCAGCAGCGAGCTACTAGCGGGATCGGAGACCCAGTACTTC. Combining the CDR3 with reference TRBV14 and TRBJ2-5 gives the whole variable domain EAGVTQFPSHSVIEKGQTVTLRCDPISGHDNLYWYRRVMGKEIKFLLHFVKESKQDESGMPNNRFLAERTGGTYSTLKVQPAELEDSGVYFCASSELLAGSETQYFGPGTRLLVL.

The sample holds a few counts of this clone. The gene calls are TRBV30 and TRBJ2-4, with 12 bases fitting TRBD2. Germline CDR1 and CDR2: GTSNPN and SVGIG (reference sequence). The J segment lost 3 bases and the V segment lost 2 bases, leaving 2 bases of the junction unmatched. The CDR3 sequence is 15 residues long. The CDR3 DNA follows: TGTGCCTGGAGTCAGGGACTAGCGGGCAAAAACATTCAGTACTTC. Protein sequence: CAWSQGLAGKNIQYF.

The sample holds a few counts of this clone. CDR3 nucleotides: TGTGCCAGCTCACCACCAACCCGGGGGAGCGAAGCTTTCTTT. Translated: CASSPPTRGSEAFF. This sequence joins TRBV18 and TRBJ1-1; maybe TRBD1 (5 bases). The CDR3 loop spans 14 amino acids. With 0 bases removed from V and 8 bases from J, the gap between germline ends came to 13 bases. Germline CDR1 is KGHSH and CDR2 is LQKENI. The full variable domain, completed using reference TRBV18 and TRBJ1-1, is NAGVMQNPRHLVRRRGQEARLRCSPMKGHSHVYWYRQLPEEGLKFMVYLQKENIIDESGMPKERFSAEFPKEGPSILRIQQVVRGDSAAYFCASSPPTRGSEAFFGQGTRLTVV.

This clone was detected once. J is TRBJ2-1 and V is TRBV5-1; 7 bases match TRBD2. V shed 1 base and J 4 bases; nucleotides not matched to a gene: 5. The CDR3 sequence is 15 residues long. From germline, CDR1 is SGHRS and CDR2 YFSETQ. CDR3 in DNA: TGCGCCAGCAGCTTGTCGGGAGGAAATTACAATGAGCAGTTCTTC. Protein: CASSLSGGNYNEQFF. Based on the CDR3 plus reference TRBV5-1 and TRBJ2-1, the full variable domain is KAGVTQTPRYLIKTRGQQVTLSCSPISGHRSVSWYQQTPGQGLQFLFEYFSETQRNKGNFPGRFSGRQFSNSRSEMNVSTLELGDSALYLCASSLSGGNYNEQFFGPGTRLTVL.

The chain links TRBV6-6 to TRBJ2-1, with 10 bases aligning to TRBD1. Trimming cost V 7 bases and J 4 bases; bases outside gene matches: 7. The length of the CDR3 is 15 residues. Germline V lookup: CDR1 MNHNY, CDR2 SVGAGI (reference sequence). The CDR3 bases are TGTGCCAGCACCCTTGGGACAGGGGCTTACAATGAGCAGTTCTTC. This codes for CASTLGTGAYNEQFF.

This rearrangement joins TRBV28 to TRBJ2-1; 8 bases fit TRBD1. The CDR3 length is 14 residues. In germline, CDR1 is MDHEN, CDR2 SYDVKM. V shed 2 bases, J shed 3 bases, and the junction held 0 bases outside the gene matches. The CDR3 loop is CASSLGTGYNEQFF. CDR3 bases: TGTGCCAGCAGTTTAGGGACAGGCTACAATGAGCAGTTCTTC.

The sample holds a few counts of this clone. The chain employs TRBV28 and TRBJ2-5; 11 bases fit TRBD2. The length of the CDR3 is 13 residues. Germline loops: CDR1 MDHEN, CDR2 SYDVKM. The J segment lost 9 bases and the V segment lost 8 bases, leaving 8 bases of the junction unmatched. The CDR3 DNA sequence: TGTGCCAGCTTAGCGGGAGGGCTCGGGGCCCAGTACTTC. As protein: CASLAGGLGAQYF.

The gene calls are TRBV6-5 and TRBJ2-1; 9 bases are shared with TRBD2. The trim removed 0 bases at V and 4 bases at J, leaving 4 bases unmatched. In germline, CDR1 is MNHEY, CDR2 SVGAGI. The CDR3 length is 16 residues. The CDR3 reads CASSYSSLAGYNEQFF. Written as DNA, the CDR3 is TGTGCCAGCAGTTACTCGAGTCTAGCGGGGTACAATGAGCAGTTCTTC.

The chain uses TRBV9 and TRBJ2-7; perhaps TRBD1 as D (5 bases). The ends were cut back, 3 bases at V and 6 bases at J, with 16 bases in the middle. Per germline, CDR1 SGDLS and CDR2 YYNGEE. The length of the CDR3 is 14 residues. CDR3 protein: CASSGDSRHVEQYF. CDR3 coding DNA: TGTGCCAGCAGCGGAGACAGCCGTCATGTCGAGCAGTACTTC.

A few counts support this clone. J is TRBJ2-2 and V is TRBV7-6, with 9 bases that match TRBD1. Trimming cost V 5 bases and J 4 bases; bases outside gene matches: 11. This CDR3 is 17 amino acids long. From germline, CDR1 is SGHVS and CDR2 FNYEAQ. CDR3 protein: CASSPAAGTGTTGELFF. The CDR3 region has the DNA TGTGCCAGCAGCCCCGCGGCTGGGACAGGGACCACCGGGGAGCTGTTTTTT.

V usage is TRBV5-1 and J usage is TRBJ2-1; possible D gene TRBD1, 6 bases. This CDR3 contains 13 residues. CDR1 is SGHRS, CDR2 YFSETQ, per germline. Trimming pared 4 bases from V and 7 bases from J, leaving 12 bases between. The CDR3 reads CASSVQGRNEQFF. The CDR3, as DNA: TGCGCCAGCAGCGTACAGGGCAGGAATGAGCAGTTCTTC.

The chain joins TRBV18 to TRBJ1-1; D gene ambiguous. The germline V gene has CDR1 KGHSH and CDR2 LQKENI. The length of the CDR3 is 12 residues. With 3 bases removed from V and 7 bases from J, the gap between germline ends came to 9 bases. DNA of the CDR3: TGTGCCAGCTCACCCTACCTACTTGAAGCTTTCTTT. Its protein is CASSPYLLEAFF.

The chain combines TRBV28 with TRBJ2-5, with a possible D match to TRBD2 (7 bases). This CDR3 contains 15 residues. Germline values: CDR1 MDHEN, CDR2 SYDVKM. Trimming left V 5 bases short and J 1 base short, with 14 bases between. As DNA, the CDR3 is TGTGCCAGCAGTATGGGGGGGACAACCCAAGAGACCCAGTACTTC. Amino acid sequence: CASSMGGTTQETQYF.

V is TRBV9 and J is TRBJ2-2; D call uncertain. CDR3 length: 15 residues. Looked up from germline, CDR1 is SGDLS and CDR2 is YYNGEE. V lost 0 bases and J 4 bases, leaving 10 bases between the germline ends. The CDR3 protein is CASSVGQVPTGELFF. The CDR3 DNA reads TGTGCCAGCAGCGTAGGCCAGGTCCCCACCGGGGAGCTGTTTTTT.

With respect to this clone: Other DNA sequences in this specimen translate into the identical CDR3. The CDR3 nucleotides are TGTGCCAGCACCCGACAGGGGGCCTACAATGAGCAGTTCTTC. Its protein product is CASTRQGAYNEQFF. The V gene is TRBV6-5, the J gene TRBJ2-1, with TRBD1 identical over 9 bases. Trimming took 7 bases from V and 2 from J; bases not matched to a gene: 3. The CDR3 is 14 residues long. Germline V gene lookup returns CDR1 MNHEY and CDR2 SVGAGI.